A selection of T cell receptor beta chains follows, all from one sample in a study of long-term antiretroviral therapy in people with HIV. This table comes from immunoSEQ multiplex PCR, and its TCRdb copy is limited to in-frame clones, with some not included. Found here are about 29,000 clones, around four fifths of them singletons; the top ten hold approximately 15%. This specimen was unsorted PBMCs, taken 2.9 years after starting antiretroviral therapy. The source of these receptors is a man in his fifties with HIV. The CDR3 runs from the conserved cysteine through the conserved F or W. Fields, in order: D gene, J gene, V gene, clone size, CDR3 DNA, CDR3 protein. The D gene is left open where the match is weak. Size tells how often a clone was seen (once, few, many) or the class of an expanded clone, and some rows leave it out.

.,TRBJ1-2,TRBV11-2,.,TGTGCCAGCAGCTTAGCATTTAACTATGGCTACACCTTC,CASSLAFNYGYTF
.,TRBJ2-1,TRBV7-9,.,TGTGCCAGCAGCTCTGGGAACCTCGACGAGGCCTACAATGAGCAGTTCTTC,CASSSGNLDEAYNEQFF
.,TRBJ1-4,TRBV21-1,.,TGTGCCAGCGGGGAGACGGGGGGGAGGGATGAAAAACTGTTTTTT,CASGETGGRDEKLFF
.,TRBJ1-6,TRBV19,.,TGTGCCAGCACCTTATCGGCAGCAGGCTATAATTCACCCCTCCACTTT,CASTLSAAGYNSPLHF
.,TRBJ2-3,TRBV19,once,TGTGCCAGTAGTCCCCAACCCACAGATACGCAGTATTTT,CASSPQPTDTQYF
.,TRBJ2-3,TRBV12-5,.,TGTGCTAGTGCCATGGCAGATACGCAGTATTTT,CASAMADTQYF
.,TRBJ2-7,TRBV27,.,TGTGCCAGCAGTTTTGCCAGGGGCAGCTACGAGCAGTACTTC,CASSFARGSYEQYF
.,TRBJ2-3,TRBV29-1,.,TGCAGCGTTGAAAGGGCGGGGGCACCCACAGATACGCAGTATTTT,CSVERAGAPTDTQYF
TRBD1,TRBJ1-2,TRBV28,.,TGTGCCAGCACCCAAGGGGGGCCCGGGACAGGGGATTATGGCTACACCTTC,CASTQGGPGTGDYGYTF
TRBD1,TRBJ1-2,TRBV15,.,TGTGCCACCAGCTACTCCGGGACAGGGGTTTATGGCTACACCTTC,CATSYSGTGVYGYTF
.,TRBJ2-7,TRBV9,.,TGTGCCAGCAGCCCCAATTCAGGGGGGTCCTACGAGCAGTACTTC,CASSPNSGGSYEQYF
.,TRBJ2-6,TRBV9,.,TGTGCCAGCAGCGTATCCCCGTCTGGGGCCAACGTCCTGACTTTC,CASSVSPSGANVLTF
.,TRBJ1-6,TRBV25-1,.,TGTGCCAGCAGTGAGGGATATAATTCACCCCTCCACTTT,CASSEGYNSPLHF
.,TRBJ1-1,TRBV15,.,TGTGCCACCAGCAGCTTAAGACAGACAATGAACACTGAAGCTTTCTTT,CATSSLRQTMNTEAFF
.,TRBJ1-1,TRBV6-1,.,TGTGCCAGCAGTAAGGGGCCGTCTGGCACTGAAGCTTTCTTT,CASSKGPSGTEAFF
.,TRBJ2-1,TRBV9,.,TGTGCCAGCAGCGTCGAGGGACTGGGTGAGCAGTTCTTC,CASSVEGLGEQFF
.,TRBJ2-3,TRBV28,.,TGTGCCAGCAGTCCCGCAAAGGTTCTCGGGGGGCCCTGGGATACGCAGTATTTT,CASSPAKVLGGPWDTQYF
.,TRBJ1-4,TRBV28,.,TGTGCCAGTACTTCCGACAGGTTTTCGATCCGCTTTAATGAAAAACTGTTTTTT,CASTSDRFSIRFNEKLFF
.,TRBJ2-7,TRBV12-2,medium-sized,TGTGCAAGTCGCTTCCAACCCAGCGGGGGGGCAGATGAGCAGTACTTC,CASRFQPSGGADEQYF
.,TRBJ2-2,TRBV5-4,.,TGTGCGACCCGCCGTTGGCAGGAGGGGACCGGGGAGCTGTTTTTT,CATRRWQEGTGELFF
.,TRBJ2-7,TRBV19,few,TGTGCCAGTAGTTCGGGCAGACGATACGAGCAGTACTTC,CASSSGRRYEQYF
TRBD1,TRBJ1-2,TRBV4-2,.,TGTGCCAGCAGCCAAGACCCGGGACAGGGGTTCGGCTACACCTTC,CASSQDPGQGFGYTF
TRBD1,TRBJ2-7,TRBV18,once,TGTACCAGCTCACCCCTGGACAGGTCCCCCTACGAGCAGTACTTC,CTSSPLDRSPYEQYF
TRBD1,TRBJ2-7,TRBV15,few,TGTGCCACCAGCAGATCTTCCCACGGGACAGGGATCTACGAGCAGTACTTC,CATSRSSHGTGIYEQYF
.,TRBJ2-5,TRBV30,.,TGTGCCTGGCTCCCCGGGGGCTCGGGGGAGACCCAGTACTTC,CAWLPGGSGETQYF
TRBD2,TRBJ2-3,TRBV9,.,TGTGCCAGCAGCCATGGGGGGGGGAGCACAGATACGCAGTATTTT,CASSHGGGSTDTQYF
.,TRBJ2-7,TRBV11-2,.,TGTGCCAGCAGCCTTTTTGGGGTCTACGAGCAGTACTTC,CASSLFGVYEQYF
TRBD1,TRBJ2-5,TRBV18,once,TGTGCCAGCTCACCGACAGGGCGAGAGACCCAGTACTTC,CASSPTGRETQYF
.,TRBJ1-5,TRBV28,few,TGTGCCAGCAGTTTAACAGGGAATCAGCCCCAGCATTTT,CASSLTGNQPQHF
.,TRBJ2-7,TRBV14,.,TGTGCCAGCAGGGAGGGGGCCTCCTACGAGCAGTACTTC,CASREGASYEQYF
TRBD1,TRBJ1-4,TRBV7-2,.,TGTGCCAGCAGCTCAAACAGGGGAGCTAATGAAAAACTGTTTTTT,CASSSNRGANEKLFF
.,TRBJ2-7,TRBV27,.,TGTGCCAGCCAGGCAGGCCGCGGGTACGAGCAGTACTTC,CASQAGRGYEQYF
.,TRBJ2-2,TRBV7-9,.,TGTGCCAGCAGCCACGGCTTGGACGGGGAGCTGTTTTTT,CASSHGLDGELFF
.,TRBJ1-1,TRBV7-9,.,TGTGCCAGCAGCTTTTTGATGGTTGGCACTGAAGCTTTCTTT,CASSFLMVGTEAFF
TRBD1,TRBJ2-2,TRBV7-2,.,TGTGCCAGCAGCTGGGGACAGTCGAACACCGGGGAGCTGTTTTTT,CASSWGQSNTGELFF
TRBD1,TRBJ1-2,TRBV7-2,.,TGTGCCAGCAGCTCGACGACAGGGGGCAACTATGGCTACACCTTC,CASSSTTGGNYGYTF
TRBD1,TRBJ1-1,TRBV5-1,.,TGCGCCAGCAGCTTGGCCGGACAGGGAAACACTGAAGCTTTCTTT,CASSLAGQGNTEAFF
.,TRBJ2-2,TRBV27,once,TGTGCCAGTAGTTGGACGTTGGGGGGGGCCCCTGGGGAGCTGTTTTTT,CASSWTLGGAPGELFF
TRBD1,TRBJ1-1,TRBV15,.,TGTGCCACCCGCCCCCGGATCGACAGGGACCATGAAGCTTTCTTT,CATRPRIDRDHEAFF
.,TRBJ2-7,TRBV7-2,.,TGTGCCAGCAGCTTATCTAGGACAGCCGCCTACGAGCAGTACTTC,CASSLSRTAAYEQYF
.,TRBJ2-7,TRBV6-5,few,TGTGCCAGCAGGTCCACCGGGACCCACGAGCAGTACTTC,CASRSTGTHEQYF
.,TRBJ1-6,TRBV19,.,TGTGCCAGTAGTCCGGCGACGGCGGGGGCTTATAATTCACCCCTCCACTTT,CASSPATAGAYNSPLHF
TRBD1,TRBJ2-7,TRBV5-5,.,TGTGCCAGCAGCCTTACAGGGGCCTACGAGCAGTACTTC,CASSLTGAYEQYF
TRBD1,TRBJ1-2,TRBV7-2,.,TGTGCCAGCAGCTTTCAGGGGGCGAATGGCTACACCTTC,CASSFQGANGYTF
TRBD1,TRBJ1-2,TRBV10-3,.,TGTGCCATCAGTGAGAATTCGGGACAGCTCTATGGCTACACCTTC,CAISENSGQLYGYTF
.,TRBJ2-5,TRBV7-3,.,TGTGCCAGCAGCCGGACTATTCAAGAGACCCAGTACTTC,CASSRTIQETQYF
.,TRBJ2-7,TRBV2,few,TGTGCCCGAACAGGGATTCGCGACGAGCAGTACTTC,CARTGIRDEQYF
.,TRBJ2-7,TRBV28,.,TGTGCCAGCAGTTTAGCGGGCCCTTCCTACGAGCAGTACTTC,CASSLAGPSYEQYF
.,TRBJ2-2,TRBV10-3,.,TGTGCCATCACTCAGGGAAACCAGGCCGGGGAGCTGTTTTTT,CAITQGNQAGELFF
.,TRBJ1-1,TRBV20-1,.,TGCAGTGCTAGCCTACAGTCCGAAGCTTTCTTT,CSASLQSEAFF
.,TRBJ2-5,TRBV7-7,.,TGTGCTAGCAGCTTACGACCGGGAGAGACCCAGTACTTC,CASSLRPGETQYF
.,TRBJ1-2,TRBV9,.,TGTGCCAGCAGCGCTGGGGCCTCGCTAATCTATGGCTACACCTTC,CASSAGASLIYGYTF